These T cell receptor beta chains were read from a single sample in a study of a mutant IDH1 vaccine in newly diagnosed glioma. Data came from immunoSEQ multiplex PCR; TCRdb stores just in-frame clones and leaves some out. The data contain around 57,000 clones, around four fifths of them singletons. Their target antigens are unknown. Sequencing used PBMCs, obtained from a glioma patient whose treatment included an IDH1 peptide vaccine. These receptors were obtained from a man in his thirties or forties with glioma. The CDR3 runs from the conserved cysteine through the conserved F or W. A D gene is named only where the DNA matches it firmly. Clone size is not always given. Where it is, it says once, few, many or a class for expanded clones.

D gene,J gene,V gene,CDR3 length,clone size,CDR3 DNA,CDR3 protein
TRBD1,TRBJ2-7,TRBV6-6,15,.,TGTGCCAGCCAAGATCAAGGGACAGGGACCTACGAGCAGTACTTC,CASQDQGTGTYEQYF
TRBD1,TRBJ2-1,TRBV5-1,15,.,TGCGCCAGCAGCCCCGGACAGGGGGCTTGGAATGAGCAGTTCTTC,CASSPGQGAWNEQFF
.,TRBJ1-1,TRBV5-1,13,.,TGCGCCAGCAGCTCTGCGACCGGCAACGAAGCTTTCTTT,CASSSATGNEAFF
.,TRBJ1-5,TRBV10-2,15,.,TGCGCCAGCAGAGATGAAGGGGCCAGCAATCAGCCCCAGCATTTT,CASRDEGASNQPQHF
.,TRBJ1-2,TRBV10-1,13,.,TGCGCCAGCAGTGAAAGGAAAAACTATGGCTACACCTTC,CASSERKNYGYTF
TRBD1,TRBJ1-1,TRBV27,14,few,TGTGCCAGTTGGGACAGGGGGACCAACACTGAAGCTTTCTTT,CASWDRGTNTEAFF
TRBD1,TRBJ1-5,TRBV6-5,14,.,TGTGCCAGCAGCCGGGACAGGGGCAATCAGCCCCAGCATTTT,CASSRDRGNQPQHF
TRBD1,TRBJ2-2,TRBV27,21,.,TGTGCCAGCAGTTTGGAGGGACAGGGCCCGAGGGGGCTCTCGAACACCGGGGAGCTGTTTTTT,CASSLEGQGPRGLSNTGELFF
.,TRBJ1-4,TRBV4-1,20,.,TGCGCCAGCAGCCACCCAGGCGGACACTCTCTGCTTTTTACTAATGAAAAACTGTTTTTT,CASSHPGGHSLLFTNEKLFF
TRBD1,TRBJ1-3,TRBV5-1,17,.,TGCGCCAGCAGCCCCCGGGGTGACAGGGCGCCCGGAAACACCATATATTTT,CASSPRGDRAPGNTIYF
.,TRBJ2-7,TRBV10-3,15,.,TGTGCCATCATGAGGGGAGGGGGACCCTACTACGAGCAGTACTTC,CAIMRGGGPYYEQYF
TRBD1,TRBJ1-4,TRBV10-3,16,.,TGTGCCACCAGACCCGCGACGACAGGGATTAATGAAAAACTGTTTTTT,CATRPATTGINEKLFF
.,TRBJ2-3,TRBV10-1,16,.,TGCGCCAGCAGTCCCCTACGACTAGGGTTCACAGATACGCAGTATTTT,CASSPLRLGFTDTQYF
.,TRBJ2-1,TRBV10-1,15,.,TGCGCCAGCAGTGAGAACAACGCAAGAGGGAATGAGCAGTTCTTC,CASSENNARGNEQFF